This T cell receptor (beta chain) was recovered during a study of identical twins. In this sample, this clonotype turned up a few times. The antigen remains unidentified. Study results and caveats: Whereas memory repertoires showed no such difference, abundant cord blood beta clonotypes carried fewer insertions.

The CDR3 spans 16 residues. Trimming cost V 5 bases and J 0 bases, with 15 bases left between them. The V gene's germline CDR1 is SGHTA and CDR2 FQGNSA. Unique molecular identifiers were present on the cDNA, which also gained a universal primer site by template switching. Each CDR3 protein is one row after TCRdb ran MiXCR on the 5' RACE reads. The sample has hundreds of thousands of distinct CDR3 sequences; more than 20% are singletons. Another study also made use of these data, one on yellow fever vaccine responses in identical twins. That report adds: Reportedly, the T cell response mounted by twins to vaccine seemed partly convergent, partly personalized.

Source material: CD4+ T cells sorted from blood. This receptor was identified in a woman aged 18-29 years in good health. The chain employs TRBV7-2 and TRBJ2-3, with D perhaps matching TRBD2 (5 bases). CDR3 protein: CASSPLGDGSTDTQYF. The CDR3 DNA is TGTGCCAGCAGCCCTTTGGGAGACGGGAGCACAGATACGCAGTATTTT.